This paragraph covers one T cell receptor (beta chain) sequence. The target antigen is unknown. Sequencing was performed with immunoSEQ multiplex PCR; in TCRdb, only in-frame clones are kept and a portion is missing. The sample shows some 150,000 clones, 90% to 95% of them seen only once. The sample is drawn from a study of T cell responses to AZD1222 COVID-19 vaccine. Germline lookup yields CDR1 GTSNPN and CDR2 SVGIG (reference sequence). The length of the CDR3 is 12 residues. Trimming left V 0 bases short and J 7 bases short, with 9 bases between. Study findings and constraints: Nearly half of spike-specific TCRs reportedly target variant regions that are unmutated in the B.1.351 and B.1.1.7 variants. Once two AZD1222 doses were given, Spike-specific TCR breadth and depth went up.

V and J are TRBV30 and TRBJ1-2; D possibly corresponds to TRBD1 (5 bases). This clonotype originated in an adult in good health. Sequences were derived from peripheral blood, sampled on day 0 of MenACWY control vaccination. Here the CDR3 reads CAWSVGPGGYTF. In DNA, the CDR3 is TGTGCCTGGAGTGTGGGACCGGGTGGCTACACCTTC.